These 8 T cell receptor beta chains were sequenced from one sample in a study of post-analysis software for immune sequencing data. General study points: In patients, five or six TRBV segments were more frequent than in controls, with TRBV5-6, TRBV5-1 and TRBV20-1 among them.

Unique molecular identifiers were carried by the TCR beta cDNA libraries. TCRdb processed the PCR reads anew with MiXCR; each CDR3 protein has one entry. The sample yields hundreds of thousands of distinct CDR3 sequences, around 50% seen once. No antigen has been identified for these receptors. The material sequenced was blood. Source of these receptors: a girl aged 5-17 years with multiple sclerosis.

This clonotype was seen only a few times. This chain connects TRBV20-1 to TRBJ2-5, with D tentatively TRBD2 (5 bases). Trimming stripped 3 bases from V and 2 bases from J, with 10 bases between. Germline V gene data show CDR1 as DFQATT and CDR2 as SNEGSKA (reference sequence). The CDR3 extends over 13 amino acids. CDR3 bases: TGCAGTGCTAGGGCTAGCCGACAAGAGACCCAGTACTTC. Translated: CSARASRQETQYF.

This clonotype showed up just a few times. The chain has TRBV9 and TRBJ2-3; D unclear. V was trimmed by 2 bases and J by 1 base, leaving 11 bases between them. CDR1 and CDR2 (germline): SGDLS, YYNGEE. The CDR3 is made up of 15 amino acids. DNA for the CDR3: TGTGCCAGCAGCGTCCAAGGCGGTGGCACAGATACGCAGTATTTT. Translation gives CASSVQGGGTDTQYF.

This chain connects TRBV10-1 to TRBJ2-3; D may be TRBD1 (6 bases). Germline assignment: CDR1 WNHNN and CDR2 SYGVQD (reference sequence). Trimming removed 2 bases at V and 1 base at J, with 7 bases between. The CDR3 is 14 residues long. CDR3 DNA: TGCGCCAGCAGTGAGACAGGGCGCACAGATACGCAGTATTTT. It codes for CASSETGRTDTQYF.

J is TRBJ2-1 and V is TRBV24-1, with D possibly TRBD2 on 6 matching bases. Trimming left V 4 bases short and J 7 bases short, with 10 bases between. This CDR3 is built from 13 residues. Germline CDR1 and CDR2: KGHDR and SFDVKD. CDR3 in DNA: TGTGCCACCAGTGAATCAGGGAGGAATGAGCAGTTCTTC. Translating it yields CATSESGRNEQFF.

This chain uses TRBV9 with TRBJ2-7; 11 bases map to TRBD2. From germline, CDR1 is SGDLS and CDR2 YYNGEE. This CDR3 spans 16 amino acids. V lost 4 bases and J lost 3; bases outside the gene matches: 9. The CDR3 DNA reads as TGTGCCAGCAGCCCAGGACTAGCGGGTAACCGCTACGAGCAGTACTTC. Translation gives CASSPGLAGNRYEQYF. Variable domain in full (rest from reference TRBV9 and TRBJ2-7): DSGVTQTPKHLITATGQRVTLRCSPRSGDLSVYWYQQSLDQGLQFLIQYYNGEERAKGNILERFSAQQFPDLHSELNLSSLELGDSALYFCASSPGLAGNRYEQYFGPGTRLTVT.

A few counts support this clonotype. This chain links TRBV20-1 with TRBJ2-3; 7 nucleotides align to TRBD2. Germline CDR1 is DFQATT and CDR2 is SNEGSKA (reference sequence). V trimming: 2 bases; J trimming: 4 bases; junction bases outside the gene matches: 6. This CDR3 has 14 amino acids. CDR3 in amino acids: CSARPGLIADTQYF. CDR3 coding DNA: TGCAGTGCTAGACCGGGACTAATAGCAGATACGCAGTATTTT.

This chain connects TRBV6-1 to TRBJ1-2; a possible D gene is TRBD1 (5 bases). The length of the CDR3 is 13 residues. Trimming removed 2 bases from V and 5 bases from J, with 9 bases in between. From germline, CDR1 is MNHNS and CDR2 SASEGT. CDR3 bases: TGTGCCAGCAGTGAAAGGGCAGGGTATGGCTACACCTTC. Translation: CASSERAGYGYTF.

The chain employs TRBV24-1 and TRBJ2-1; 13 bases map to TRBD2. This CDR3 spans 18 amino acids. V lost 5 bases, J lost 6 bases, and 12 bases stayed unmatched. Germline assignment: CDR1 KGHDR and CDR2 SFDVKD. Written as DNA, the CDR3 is TGTGCCACCAGTGTGGGGACTAGCGGGGACCCTACGTCCAATGAGCAGTTCTTC. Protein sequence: CATSVGTSGDPTSNEQFF.